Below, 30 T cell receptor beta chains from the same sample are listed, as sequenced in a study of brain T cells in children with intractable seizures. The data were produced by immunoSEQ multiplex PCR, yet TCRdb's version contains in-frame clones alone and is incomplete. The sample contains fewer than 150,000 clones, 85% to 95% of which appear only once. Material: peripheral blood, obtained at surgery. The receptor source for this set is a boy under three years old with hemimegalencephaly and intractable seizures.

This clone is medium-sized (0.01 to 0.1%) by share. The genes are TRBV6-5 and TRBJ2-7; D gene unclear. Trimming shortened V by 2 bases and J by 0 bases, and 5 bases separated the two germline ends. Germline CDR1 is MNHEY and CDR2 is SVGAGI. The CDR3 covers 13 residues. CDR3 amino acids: CASSYGLSYEQYF. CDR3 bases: TGTGCCAGCAGTTACGGTCTCTCCTACGAGCAGTACTTC.

In DNA form, the CDR3 reads TGCGCCAGCAGCTTGGAGACAGGTGCTTACGAGCAGTACTTC. It encodes CASSLETGAYEQYF. The chain combines TRBV5-1 with TRBJ2-7; perhaps TRBD1 as D (6 bases). The germline V gene encodes CDR1 SGHRS and CDR2 YFSETQ. The CDR3 runs 14 residues. The V and J ends lost 0 bases and 4 bases respectively, with 11 bases between them.

In nucleotides, the CDR3 is TGTGCCACCAGCGACAGGGGAAGGTCTGGGGCCAACGTCCTGACTTTC. This sequence encodes CATSDRGRSGANVLTF. This chain uses TRBV24-1 with TRBJ2-6, with 8 bases fitting TRBD1. Looked up from germline, CDR1 is KGHDR and CDR2 is SFDVKD. Unmatched junction bases numbered 5, after V lost 7 bases and J lost 1 base. The CDR3 totals 16 residues.

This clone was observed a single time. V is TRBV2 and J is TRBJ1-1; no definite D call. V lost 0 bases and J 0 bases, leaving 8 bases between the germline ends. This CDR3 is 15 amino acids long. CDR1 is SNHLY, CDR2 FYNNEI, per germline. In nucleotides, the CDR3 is TGTGCCAGCAGTGAAGCCGGACGGCTGAACACTGAAGCTTTCTTT. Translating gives CASSEAGRLNTEAFF.

The CDR3 DNA reads TGCGCCAGCAGTGATGGCAGAACCTACGAGCAGTACTTC. It yields the protein CASSDGRTYEQYF. This chain links TRBV10-2 with TRBJ2-7; no reliable D call. V lost 3 bases and J lost 2, with 8 bases in between. This CDR3 spans 13 amino acids. Germline V gene data show CDR1 as WSHSY and CDR2 as SAAADI.

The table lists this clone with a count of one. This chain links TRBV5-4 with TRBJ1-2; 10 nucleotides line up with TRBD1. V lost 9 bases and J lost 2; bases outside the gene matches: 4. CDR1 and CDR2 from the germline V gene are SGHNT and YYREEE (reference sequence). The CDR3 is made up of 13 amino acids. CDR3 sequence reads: CAITGQGNYGYTF. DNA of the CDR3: TGTGCCATCACGGGACAGGGGAACTATGGCTACACCTTC.

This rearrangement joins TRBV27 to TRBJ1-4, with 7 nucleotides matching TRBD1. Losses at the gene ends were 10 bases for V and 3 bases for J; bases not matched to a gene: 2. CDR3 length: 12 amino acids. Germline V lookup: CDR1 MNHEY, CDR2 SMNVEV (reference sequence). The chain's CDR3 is CATQGPNEKLFF. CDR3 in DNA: TGTGCCACACAGGGGCCTAATGAAAAACTGTTTTTT.

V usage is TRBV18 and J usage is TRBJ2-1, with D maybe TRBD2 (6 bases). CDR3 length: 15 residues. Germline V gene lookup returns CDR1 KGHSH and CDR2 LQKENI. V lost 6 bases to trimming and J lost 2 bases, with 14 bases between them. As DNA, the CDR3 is TGTGCCAGCTCGCCCCGGGTAGCGGCCTACAATGAGCAGTTCTTC. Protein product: CASSPRVAAYNEQFF.

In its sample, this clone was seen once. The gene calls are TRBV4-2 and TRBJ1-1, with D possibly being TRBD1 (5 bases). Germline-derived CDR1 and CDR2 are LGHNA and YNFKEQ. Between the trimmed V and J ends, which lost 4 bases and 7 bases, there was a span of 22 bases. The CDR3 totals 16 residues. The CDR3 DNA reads TGTGCCAGCAGCCGAGGCCGGGACCCCTTACCGGGTGAAGCTTTCTTT. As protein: CASSRGRDPLPGEAFF.

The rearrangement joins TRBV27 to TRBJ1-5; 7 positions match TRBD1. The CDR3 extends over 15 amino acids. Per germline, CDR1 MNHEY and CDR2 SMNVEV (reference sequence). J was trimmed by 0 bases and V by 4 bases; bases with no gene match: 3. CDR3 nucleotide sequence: TGTGCCAGCAGTTCAGGGGGAGGTAGCAATCAGCCCCAGCATTTT. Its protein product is CASSSGGGSNQPQHF.

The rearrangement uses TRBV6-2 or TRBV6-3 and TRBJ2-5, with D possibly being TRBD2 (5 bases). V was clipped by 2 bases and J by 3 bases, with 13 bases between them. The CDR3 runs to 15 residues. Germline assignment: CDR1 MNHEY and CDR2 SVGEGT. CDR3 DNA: TGTGCCAGCAGTTACCCGCCGGCAGCGGAAGAGACCCAGTACTTC. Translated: CASSYPPAAEETQYF.

CDR3 nucleotides: TGTGCCAGCAGTGAACGGGGTCTTCACACTGAAGCTTTCTTT. Translated: CASSERGLHTEAFF. This rearrangement joins TRBV6-1 to TRBJ1-1; D gene unclear. CDR3 size: 14 residues. The V end was cut by 2 bases, the J end by 3 bases, with 10 bases between. The germline V gene encodes CDR1 MNHNS and CDR2 SASEGT.

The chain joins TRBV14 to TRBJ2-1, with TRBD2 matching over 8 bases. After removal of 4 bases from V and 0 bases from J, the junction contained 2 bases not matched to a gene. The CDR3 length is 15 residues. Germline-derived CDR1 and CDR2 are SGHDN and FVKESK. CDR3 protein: CASSLGTSSYNEQFF. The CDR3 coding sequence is TGTGCCAGCAGCCTCGGGACTAGCTCCTACAATGAGCAGTTCTTC.

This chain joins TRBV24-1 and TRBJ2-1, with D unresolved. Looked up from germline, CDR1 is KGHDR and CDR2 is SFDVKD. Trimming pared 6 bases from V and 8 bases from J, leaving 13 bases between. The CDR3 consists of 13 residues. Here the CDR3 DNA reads TGTGCCACCAGTAGGGCAGTGGGTCATGAGCAGTTCTTC. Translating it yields CATSRAVGHEQFF.

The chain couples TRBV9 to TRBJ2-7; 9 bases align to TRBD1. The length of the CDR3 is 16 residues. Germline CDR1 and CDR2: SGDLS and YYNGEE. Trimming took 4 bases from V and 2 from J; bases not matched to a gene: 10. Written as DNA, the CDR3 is TGTGCCAGCAGCACTTCGGGACAGGGATCACCCTACGAGCAGTACTTC. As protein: CASSTSGQGSPYEQYF.

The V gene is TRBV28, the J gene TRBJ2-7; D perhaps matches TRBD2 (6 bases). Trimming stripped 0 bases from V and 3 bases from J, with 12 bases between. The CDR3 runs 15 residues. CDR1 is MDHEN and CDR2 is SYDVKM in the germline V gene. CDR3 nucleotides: TGTGCCAGCAGTTTATGGGGCGGGATTATCTACGAGCAGTACTTC. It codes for CASSLWGGIIYEQYF.

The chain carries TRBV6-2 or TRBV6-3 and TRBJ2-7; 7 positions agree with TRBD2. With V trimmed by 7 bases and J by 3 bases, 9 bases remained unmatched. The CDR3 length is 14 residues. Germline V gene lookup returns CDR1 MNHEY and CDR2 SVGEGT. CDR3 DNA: TGTGCCAGCACCCCCCGGGGGGTCGTCTACGAGCAGTACTTC. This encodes CASTPRGVVYEQYF.

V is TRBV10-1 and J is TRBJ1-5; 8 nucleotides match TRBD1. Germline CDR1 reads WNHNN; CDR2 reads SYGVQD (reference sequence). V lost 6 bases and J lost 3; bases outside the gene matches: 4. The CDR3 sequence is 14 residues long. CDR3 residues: CASSDRGDNQPQHF. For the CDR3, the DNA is TGCGCCAGCAGCGACAGGGGTGACAATCAGCCCCAGCATTTT.

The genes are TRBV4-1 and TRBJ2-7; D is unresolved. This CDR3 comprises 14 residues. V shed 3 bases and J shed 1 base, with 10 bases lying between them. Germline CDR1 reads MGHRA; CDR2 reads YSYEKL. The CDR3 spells CASSQRIGSYEQYF. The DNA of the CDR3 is TGCGCCAGCAGCCAGCGTATTGGATCCTACGAGCAGTACTTC.

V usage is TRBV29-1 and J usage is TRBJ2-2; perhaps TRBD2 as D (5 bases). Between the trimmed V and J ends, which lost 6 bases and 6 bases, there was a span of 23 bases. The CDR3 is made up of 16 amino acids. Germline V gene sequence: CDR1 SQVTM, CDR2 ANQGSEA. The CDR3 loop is CSVRSTRATPSGELFF. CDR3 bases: TGCAGCGTCCGGAGTACTAGAGCTACACCTTCCGGGGAGCTGTTTTTT.

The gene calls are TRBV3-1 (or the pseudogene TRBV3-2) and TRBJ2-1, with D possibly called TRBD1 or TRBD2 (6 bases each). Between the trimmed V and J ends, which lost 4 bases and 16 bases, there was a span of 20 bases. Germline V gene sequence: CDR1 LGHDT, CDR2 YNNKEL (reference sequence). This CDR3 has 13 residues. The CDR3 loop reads CASSLSGGGTPFF. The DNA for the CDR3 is TGTGCCAGCAGCCTATCCGGGGGCGGGACCCCCTTCTTC.

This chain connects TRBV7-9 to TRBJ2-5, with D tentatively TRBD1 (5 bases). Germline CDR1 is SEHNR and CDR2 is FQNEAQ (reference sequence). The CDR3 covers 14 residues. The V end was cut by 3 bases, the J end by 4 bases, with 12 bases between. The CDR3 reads CASSFKSQGETQYF. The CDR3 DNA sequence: TGTGCCAGCAGCTTCAAGTCCCAGGGAGAGACCCAGTACTTC.

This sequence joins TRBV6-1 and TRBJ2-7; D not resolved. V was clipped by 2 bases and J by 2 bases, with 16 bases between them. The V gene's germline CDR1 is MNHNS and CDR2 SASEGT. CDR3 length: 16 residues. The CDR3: CASSEPLGPAAYEQYF. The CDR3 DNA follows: TGTGCCAGCAGTGAACCTCTGGGCCCCGCGGCCTACGAGCAGTACTTC.

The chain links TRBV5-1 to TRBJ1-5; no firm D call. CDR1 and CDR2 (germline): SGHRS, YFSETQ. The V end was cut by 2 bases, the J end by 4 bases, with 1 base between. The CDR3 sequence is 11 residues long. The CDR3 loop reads CASSLNQPQHF. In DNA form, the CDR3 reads TGCGCCAGCAGCTTAAATCAGCCCCAGCATTTT.

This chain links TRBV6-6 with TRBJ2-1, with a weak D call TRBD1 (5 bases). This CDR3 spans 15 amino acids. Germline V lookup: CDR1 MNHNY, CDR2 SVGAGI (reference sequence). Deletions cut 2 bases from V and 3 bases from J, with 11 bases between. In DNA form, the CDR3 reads TGTGCCAGCAGTTACACGCAGGGCTACTACAATGAGCAGTTCTTC. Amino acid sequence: CASSYTQGYYNEQFF.

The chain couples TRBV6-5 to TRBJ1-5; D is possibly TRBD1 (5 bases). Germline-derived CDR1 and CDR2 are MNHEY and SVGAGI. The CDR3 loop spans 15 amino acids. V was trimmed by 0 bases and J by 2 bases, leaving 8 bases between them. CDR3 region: CASSYSQGGNQPQHF. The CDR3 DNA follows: TGTGCCAGCAGTTACTCTCAGGGAGGCAATCAGCCCCAGCATTTT.

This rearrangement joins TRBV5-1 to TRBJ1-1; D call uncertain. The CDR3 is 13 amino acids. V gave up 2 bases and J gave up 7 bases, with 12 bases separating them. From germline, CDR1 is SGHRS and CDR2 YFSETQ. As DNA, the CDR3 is TGCGCCAGCAGCTTTCCGAGGGCGGGTGAAGCTTTCTTT. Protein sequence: CASSFPRAGEAFF.

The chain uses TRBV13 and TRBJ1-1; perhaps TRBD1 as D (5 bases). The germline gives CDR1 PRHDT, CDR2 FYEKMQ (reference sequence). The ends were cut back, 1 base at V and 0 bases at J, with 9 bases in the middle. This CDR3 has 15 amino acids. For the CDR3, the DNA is TGTGCCAGCAGCTTAGAGGGGACCATGAACACTGAAGCTTTCTTT. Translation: CASSLEGTMNTEAFF.

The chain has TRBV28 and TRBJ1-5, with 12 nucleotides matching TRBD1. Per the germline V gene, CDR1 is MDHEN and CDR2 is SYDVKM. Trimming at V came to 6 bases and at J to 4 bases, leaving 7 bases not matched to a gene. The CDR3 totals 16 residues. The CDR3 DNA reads TGTGCCAGCAGGAGTATGGGACAGGGGGCGAATCAGCCCCAGCATTTT. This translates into CASRSMGQGANQPQHF.

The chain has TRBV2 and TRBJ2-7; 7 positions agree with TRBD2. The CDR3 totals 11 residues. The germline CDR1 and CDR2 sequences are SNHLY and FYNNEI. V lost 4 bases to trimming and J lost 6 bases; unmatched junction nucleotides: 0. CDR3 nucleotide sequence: TGTGCCAGCAGTGTAGCGGGCGAGCAGTACTTC. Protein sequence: CASSVAGEQYF.